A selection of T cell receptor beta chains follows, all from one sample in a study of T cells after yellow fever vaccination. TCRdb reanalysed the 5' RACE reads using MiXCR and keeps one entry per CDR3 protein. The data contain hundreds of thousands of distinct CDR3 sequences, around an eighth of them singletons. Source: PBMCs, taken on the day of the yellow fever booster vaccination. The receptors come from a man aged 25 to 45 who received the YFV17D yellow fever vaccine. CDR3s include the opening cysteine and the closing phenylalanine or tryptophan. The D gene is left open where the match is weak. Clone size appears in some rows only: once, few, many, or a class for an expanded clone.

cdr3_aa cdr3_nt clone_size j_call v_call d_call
CSVEDRGGMVLTF TGCAGCGTTGAAGATAGGGGCGGGATGGTCTTGACTTTC - TRBJ2-6 TRBV29-1 -
CSARKGQGENIQYF TGCAGTGCTAGAAAGGGACAGGGCGAAAACATTCAGTACTTC - TRBJ2-4 TRBV20-1 TRBD1
CASSILGQYTGELFF TGTGCCAGTAGTATACTCGGACAGTACACCGGGGAGCTGTTTTTT - TRBJ2-2 TRBV19 -
CASRSGTGGLETQYF TGTGCCAGCAGATCCGGGACAGGGGGCTTGGAGACCCAGTACTTC - TRBJ2-5 TRBV12-3/TRBV12-4 TRBD1
CASSLAGGGYGYTF TGTGCCAGCAGTTTAGCCGGAGGAGGTTATGGCTACACCTTC few TRBJ1-2 TRBV27 -
CASSLGRNRDGYTF TGCGCCAGCAGCTTGGGTCGGAATAGGGATGGCTACACCTTC - TRBJ1-2 TRBV5-1 -
CASNPSGLSYNEQFF TGTGCCAGCAACCCCTCGGGACTGAGCTACAATGAGCAGTTCTTC few TRBJ2-1 TRBV12-3/TRBV12-4 -
CASSKEREASNEQFF TGTGCCAGCAGCAAAGAAAGGGAGGCGAGCAATGAGCAGTTCTTC few TRBJ2-1 TRBV21-1 -
CASSPLGHF TGTGCCAGCTCACCACTGGGGCACTTC - TRBJ2-4 TRBV18 -
CASSQDRGSGGTDTQYF TGCGCCAGCAGCCAAGATCGGGGTAGCGGGGGCACAGATACGCAGTATTTT - TRBJ2-3 TRBV4-3 TRBD2
CASSAGSSGNTIYF TGTGCCAGCTCGGCGGGCAGCTCTGGAAACACCATATATTTT few TRBJ1-3 TRBV9 -
CASSYSDYTGETQYF TGTGCCAGCAGTTACTCGGACTACACCGGAGAGACCCAGTACTTC few TRBJ2-5 TRBV6-5 -
CASSRLGLAGVRANEQFF TGTGCCAGCAGTCGTTTGGGACTAGCGGGAGTACGGGCCAATGAGCAGTTCTTC few TRBJ2-1 TRBV3-1 TRBD2
CASRLLAGTYEQYF TGTGCCAGCAGGTTGCTAGCGGGAACCTACGAGCAGTACTTC - TRBJ2-7 TRBV27 TRBD2
CASSQEGRTDTQYF TGCGCCAGCAGCCAAGAAGGTCGGACAGATACGCAGTATTTT many TRBJ2-3 TRBV4-3 -
CSARDQNTGELFF TGCAGTGCTAGAGATCAGAACACCGGGGAGCTGTTTTTT - TRBJ2-2 TRBV20-1 -
CSATSGRISDTQYF TGCAGTGCCACAAGCGGGAGGATTTCAGATACGCAGTATTTT - TRBJ2-3 TRBV20-1 TRBD2
CASSQATSGTGSDTQYF TGCGCCAGCAGCCAAGCAACTAGCGGGACGGGGTCAGATACGCAGTATTTT few TRBJ2-3 TRBV5-1 TRBD2
CASSKGRGDEQYF TGTGCCAGCAGCAAGGGGAGGGGAGACGAGCAGTACTTC - TRBJ2-7 TRBV5-6 TRBD2
CASSLNGGDSNTEAFF TGTGCCAGCAGCCTAAACGGGGGGGACTCGAACACTGAAGCTTTCTTT few TRBJ1-1 TRBV7-2 -
CASSSDWTSGNTIYF TGTGCCAGCAGCTCTGACTGGACATCTGGAAACACCATATATTTT - TRBJ1-3 TRBV28 -
CASSPPASEQYF TGCGCCAGCAGCCCGCCTGCGTCCGAGCAGTACTTC - TRBJ2-7 TRBV5-1 -
CSAQKDSTDTQYF TGCAGTGCTCAGAAGGACAGCACAGATACGCAGTATTTT many TRBJ2-3 TRBV20-1 -
CSLLGETQYF TGCAGCCTACTGGGAGAGACCCAGTACTTC - TRBJ2-5 TRBV29-1 -
CSARAGFIAEAFF TGCAGTGCTCGAGCAGGGTTCATAGCTGAAGCTTTCTTT - TRBJ1-1 TRBV20-1 -
CASSPGGGKNNEQFF TGCGCCAGCAGCCCCGGGGGCGGGAAAAACAATGAGCAGTTCTTC - TRBJ2-1 TRBV5-1 -
CDTSSPKFLQVADTQYF TGTGACACCAGCAGTCCGAAATTCCTCCAGGTAGCAGATACGCAGTATTTT - TRBJ2-3 TRBV11-2 -
CASKLAESTDTQYF TGCGCCAGCAAGCTAGCGGAAAGCACAGATACGCAGTATTTT few TRBJ2-3 TRBV5-1 TRBD2
CASALGVKETQYF TGCGCCAGCGCCCTGGGGGTGAAAGAGACCCAGTACTTC - TRBJ2-5 TRBV5-1 -
CAWSGFGQPQHF TGTGCCTGGAGTGGGTTCGGTCAGCCCCAGCATTTT few TRBJ1-5 TRBV30 -
CASSGAASGNYEQYF TGCGCCAGCAGCGGCGCGGCTAGCGGAAACTACGAGCAGTACTTC - TRBJ2-7 TRBV5-1 TRBD2